This T cell receptor (beta chain) was retrieved from a study of T cell repertoires in aging, cancer and after chemotherapy. CDR1 and CDR2 (germline): KGHDR, SFDVKD. The germline V and J ends were trimmed by 9 bases and 4 bases, with 10 bases remaining between them. The CDR3 spans 12 residues. TRB rearrangements spanning V, D and J were amplified using mixed TRB-A/B primers. TCRdb fed the multiplex PCR reads into MiXCR, producing one record per CDR3 protein. The sample has around 8,800 distinct CDR3 sequences, 23% seen once. This clonotype showed up many times. Antigen unknown. TCR beta rearrangements were amplified from peripheral blood genomic DNA. General study results and limits: Compared with age-matched healthy donors, untreated hematological or solid cancer patients showed higher blood TCR clonality. Median generation probability rose over the chemotherapy interval in each cancer cohort, suggesting rebound thymic output.

J is TRBJ2-3 and V is TRBV24-1; D may correspond to TRBD1 or TRBD2 (5 bases each). Sequenced sample: blood. This TCR derives from a human donor with a blood cancer. The donor label of this sample is uncertain. The CDR3 DNA sequence: TGTGCCACCTTGGGGGATGCAGATACGCAGTATTTT. Amino acids: CATLGDADTQYF.